A selection of T cell receptor beta chains follows, all from one sample in a study of blood T cell repertoires in COVID-19. The protocol was immunoSEQ multiplex PCR, while the TCRdb copy is restricted to in-frame clones and leaves out a portion. In the table there are about 140,000 clones, around 81% of which are singletons. Material for sequencing was peripheral blood. These receptors originate from a human donor in a cohort sampled during active COVID-19. The CDR3 runs from the conserved cysteine through the conserved F or W. Each record gives: clone size, V gene, D gene, J gene, CDR3 protein, CDR3 DNA. D genes are given only for firm matches. Clone sizes are given selectively: once, few, many, or a class where the clone is expanded.

size: few
V: TRBV27
D: TRBD1
J: TRBJ1-2
CDR3: CASRPTGGNYGYTF
DNA: TGTGCCAGCAGACCGACAGGGGGAAACTATGGCTACACCTTC

size: NA
V: TRBV29-1
D: NA
J: TRBJ2-7
CDR3: CSATTYSSYEQYF
DNA: TGCAGCGCGACGACATACTCCTCCTACGAGCAGTACTTC

size: NA
V: TRBV4-1
D: TRBD2
J: TRBJ2-7
CDR3: CASSQGLAGVYEQYF
DNA: TGCGCCAGCAGCCAAGGACTAGCGGGAGTATACGAGCAGTACTTC

size: NA
V: TRBV7-9
D: TRBD2
J: TRBJ2-5
CDR3: CASSPGGGGETQYF
DNA: TGTGCCAGCAGCCCCGGGGGGGGAGGAGAGACCCAGTACTTC

size: NA
V: TRBV13
D: NA
J: TRBJ2-3
CDR3: CASSLETIGDTQYF
DNA: TGTGCCAGCAGCTTAGAGACTATCGGAGATACGCAGTATTTT

size: few
V: TRBV21-1
D: NA
J: TRBJ2-1
CDR3: CASSYQREGYNEQFF
DNA: TGTGCCAGCAGCTACCAGCGGGAGGGCTACAATGAGCAGTTCTTC

size: NA
V: TRBV28
D: TRBD1
J: TRBJ2-6
CDR3: CASSLGRGLRGANVLTF
DNA: TGTGCCAGCAGCCTTGGCAGGGGGTTGAGGGGGGCCAACGTCCTGACTTTC

size: NA
V: TRBV5-8
D: NA
J: TRBJ1-1
CDR3: CASSLDKNTEAFF
DNA: TGTGCCAGCAGCTTGGACAAAAACACTGAAGCTTTCTTT

size: few
V: TRBV29-1
D: NA
J: TRBJ1-5
CDR3: CSVETGNSNQPQHF
DNA: TGCAGCGTGGAAACAGGGAATAGCAATCAGCCCCAGCATTTT

size: NA
V: TRBV29-1
D: NA
J: TRBJ2-7
CDR3: CSVDRGYEQYF
DNA: TGCAGCGTTGACAGGGGTTACGAGCAGTACTTC